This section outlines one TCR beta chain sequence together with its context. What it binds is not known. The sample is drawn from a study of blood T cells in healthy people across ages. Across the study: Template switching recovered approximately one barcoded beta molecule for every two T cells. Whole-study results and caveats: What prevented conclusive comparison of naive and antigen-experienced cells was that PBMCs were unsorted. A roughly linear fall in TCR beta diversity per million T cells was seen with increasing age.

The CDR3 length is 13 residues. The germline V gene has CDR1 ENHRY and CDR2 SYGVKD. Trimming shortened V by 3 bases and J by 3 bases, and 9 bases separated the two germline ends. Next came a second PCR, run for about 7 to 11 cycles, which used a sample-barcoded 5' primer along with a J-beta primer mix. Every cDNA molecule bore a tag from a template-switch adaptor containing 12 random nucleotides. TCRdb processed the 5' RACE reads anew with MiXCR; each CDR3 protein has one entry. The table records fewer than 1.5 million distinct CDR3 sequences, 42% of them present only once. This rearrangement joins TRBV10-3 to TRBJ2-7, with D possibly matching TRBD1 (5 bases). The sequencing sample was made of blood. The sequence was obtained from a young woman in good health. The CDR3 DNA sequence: TGTGCCATCAGTGAAGGGGTGGACTACGAGCAGTACTTC. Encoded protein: CAISEGVDYEQYF.